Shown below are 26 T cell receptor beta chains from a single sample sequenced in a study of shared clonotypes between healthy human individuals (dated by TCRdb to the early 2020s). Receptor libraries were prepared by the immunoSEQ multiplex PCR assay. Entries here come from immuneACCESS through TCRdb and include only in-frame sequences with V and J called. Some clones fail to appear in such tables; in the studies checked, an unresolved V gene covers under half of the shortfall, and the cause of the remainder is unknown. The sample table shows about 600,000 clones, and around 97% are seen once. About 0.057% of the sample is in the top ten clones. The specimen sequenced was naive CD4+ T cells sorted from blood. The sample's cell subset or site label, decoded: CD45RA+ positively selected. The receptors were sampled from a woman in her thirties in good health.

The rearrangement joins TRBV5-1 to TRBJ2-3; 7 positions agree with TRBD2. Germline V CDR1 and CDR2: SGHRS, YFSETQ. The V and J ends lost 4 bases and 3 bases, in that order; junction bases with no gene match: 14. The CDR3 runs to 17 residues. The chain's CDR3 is CASSPLRGTKGTDTQYF. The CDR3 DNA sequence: TGCGCCAGCAGCCCCCTACGAGGGACTAAGGGGACAGATACGCAGTATTTT.

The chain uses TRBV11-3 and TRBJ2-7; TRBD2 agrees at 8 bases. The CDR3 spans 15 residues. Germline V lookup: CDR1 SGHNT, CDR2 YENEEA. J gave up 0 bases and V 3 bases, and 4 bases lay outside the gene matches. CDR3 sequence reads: CASSLAAGVSYEQYF. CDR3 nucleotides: TGTGCCAGCAGCTTGGCAGCGGGAGTCTCCTACGAGCAGTACTTC.

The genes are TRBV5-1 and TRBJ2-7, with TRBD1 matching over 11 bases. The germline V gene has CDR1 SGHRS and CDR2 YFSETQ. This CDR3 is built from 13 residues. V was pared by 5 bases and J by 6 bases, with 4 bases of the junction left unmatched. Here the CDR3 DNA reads TGCGCCAGCAGATGGGACAGGGGGGCCGAGCAGTACTTC. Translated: CASRWDRGAEQYF. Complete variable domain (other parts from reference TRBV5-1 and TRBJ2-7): KAGVTQTPRYLIKTRGQQVTLSCSPISGHRSVSWYQQTPGQGLQFLFEYFSETQRNKGNFPGRFSGRQFSNSRSEMNVSTLELGDSALYLCASRWDRGAEQYFGPGTRLTVT.

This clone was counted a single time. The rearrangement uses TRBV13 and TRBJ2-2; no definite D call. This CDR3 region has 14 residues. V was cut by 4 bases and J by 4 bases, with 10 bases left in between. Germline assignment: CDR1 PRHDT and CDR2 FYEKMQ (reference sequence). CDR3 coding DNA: TGTGCCAGCAGCTCGGAGCAAGGCACCGGGGAGCTGTTTTTT. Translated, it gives CASSSEQGTGELFF. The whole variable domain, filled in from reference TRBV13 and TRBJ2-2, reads AAGVIQSPRHLIKEKRETATLKCYPIPRHDTVYWYQQGPGQDPQFLISFYEKMQSDKGSIPDRFSAQQFSDYHSELNMSSLELGDSALYFCASSSEQGTGELFFGEGSRLTVL.

CDR3 in DNA: TGTGCCAGTAGTCCACTACATGAAAAACTGTTTTTT. It yields the protein CASSPLHEKLFF. This sequence joins TRBV19 and TRBJ1-4; D unclear. The CDR3 length is 12 residues. The V end lost 5 bases, the J end lost 6 bases, and 7 bases lay between the germline ends. The germline CDR1 and CDR2 sequences are LNHDA and SQIVND (reference sequence).

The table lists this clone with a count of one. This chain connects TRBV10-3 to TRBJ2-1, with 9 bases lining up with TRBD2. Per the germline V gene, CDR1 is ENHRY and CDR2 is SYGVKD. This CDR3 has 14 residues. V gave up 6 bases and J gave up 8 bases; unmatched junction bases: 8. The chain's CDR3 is CAIRPSGRLHEQFF. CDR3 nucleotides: TGTGCCATCAGACCAAGCGGGAGGCTCCATGAGCAGTTCTTC.

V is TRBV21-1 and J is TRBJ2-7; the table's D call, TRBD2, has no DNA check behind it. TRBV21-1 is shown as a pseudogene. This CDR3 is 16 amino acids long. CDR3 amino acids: CASSSKGTSGSYEQYF. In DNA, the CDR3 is TGTGCCAGCAGCAGTAAAGGGACTAGCGGGTCCTACGAGCAGTACTTC.

Here the CDR3 DNA reads TGTGCCAGCAGCCTGGGCGGGAGCACCGGGGAGCTGTTTTTT. Protein sequence: CASSLGGSTGELFF. V usage is TRBV4-2 and J usage is TRBJ2-2, with 7 bases identical to TRBD2. Germline CDR1 and CDR2: LGHNA and YNFKEQ. This CDR3 is built from 14 residues. Trimming at V came to 4 bases and at J to 4 bases, leaving 3 bases not matched to a gene.

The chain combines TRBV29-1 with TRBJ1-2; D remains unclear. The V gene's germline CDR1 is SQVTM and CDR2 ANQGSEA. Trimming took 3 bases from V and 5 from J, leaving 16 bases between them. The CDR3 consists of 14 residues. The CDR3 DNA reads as TGCAGCGTTGAGAAGTGGACCGCTGCATATGGCTACACCTTC. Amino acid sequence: CSVEKWTAAYGYTF.

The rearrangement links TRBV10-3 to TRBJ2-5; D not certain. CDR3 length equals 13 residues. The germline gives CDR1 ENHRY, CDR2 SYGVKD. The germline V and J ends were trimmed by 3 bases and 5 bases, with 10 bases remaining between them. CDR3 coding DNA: TGTGCCATCAGTGACAGGTTATTGGAGACCCAGTACTTC. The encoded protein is CAISDRLLETQYF.

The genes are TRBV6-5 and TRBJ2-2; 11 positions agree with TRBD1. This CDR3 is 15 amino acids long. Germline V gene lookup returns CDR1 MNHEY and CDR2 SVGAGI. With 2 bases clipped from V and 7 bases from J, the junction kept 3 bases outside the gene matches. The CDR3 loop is CASSYGDRGNGELFF. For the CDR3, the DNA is TGTGCCAGCAGTTACGGGGACAGGGGGAACGGGGAGCTGTTTTTT.

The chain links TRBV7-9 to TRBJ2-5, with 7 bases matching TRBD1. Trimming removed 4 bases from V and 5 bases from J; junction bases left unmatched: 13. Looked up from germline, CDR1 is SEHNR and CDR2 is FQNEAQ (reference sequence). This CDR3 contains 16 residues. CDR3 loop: CASSSMFLQGFETQYF. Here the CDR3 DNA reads TGTGCCAGCAGCTCCATGTTCTTACAGGGGTTCGAGACCCAGTACTTC. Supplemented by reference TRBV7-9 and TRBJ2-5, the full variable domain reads DTGVSQNPRHKITKRGQNVTFRCDPISEHNRLYWYRQTLGQGPEFLTYFQNEAQLEKSRLLSDRFSAERPKGSFSTLEIQRTEQGDSAMYLCASSSMFLQGFETQYFGPGTRLLVL.

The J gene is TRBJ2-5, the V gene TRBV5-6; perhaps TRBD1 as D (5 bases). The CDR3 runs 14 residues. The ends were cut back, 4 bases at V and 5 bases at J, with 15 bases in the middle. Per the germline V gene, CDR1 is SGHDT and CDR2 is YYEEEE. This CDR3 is CASSLTGLSETQYF. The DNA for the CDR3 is TGTGCCAGCAGCCTTACAGGTCTTAGCGAGACCCAGTACTTC.

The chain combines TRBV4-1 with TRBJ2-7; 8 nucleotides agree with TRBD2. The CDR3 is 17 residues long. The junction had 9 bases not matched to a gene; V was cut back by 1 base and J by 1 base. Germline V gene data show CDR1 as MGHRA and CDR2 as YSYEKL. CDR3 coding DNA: TGCGCCAGCAGCCAAGGGTGGACGCAGCGGGAGTCCTACGAGCAGTACTTC. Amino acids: CASSQGWTQRESYEQYF.

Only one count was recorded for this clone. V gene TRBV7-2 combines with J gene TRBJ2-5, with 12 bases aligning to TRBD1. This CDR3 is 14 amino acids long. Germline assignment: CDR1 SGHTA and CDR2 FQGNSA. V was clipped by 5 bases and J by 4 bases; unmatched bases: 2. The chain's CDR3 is CASSKGQGAETQYF. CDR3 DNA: TGTGCCAGCAGCAAGGGACAGGGGGCAGAGACCCAGTACTTC. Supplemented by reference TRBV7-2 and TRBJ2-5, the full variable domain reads GAGVSQSPSNKVTEKGKDVELRCDPISGHTALYWYRQSLGQGLEFLIYFQGNSAPDKSGLPSDRFSAERTGGSVSTLTIQRTQQEDSAVYLCASSKGQGAETQYFGPGTRLLVL.

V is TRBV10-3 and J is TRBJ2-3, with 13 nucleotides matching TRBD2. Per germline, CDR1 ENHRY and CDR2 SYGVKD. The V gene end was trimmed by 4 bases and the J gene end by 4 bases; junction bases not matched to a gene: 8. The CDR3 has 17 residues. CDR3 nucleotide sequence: TGTGCCATCAGTGCGAACCCACTAGCGGGAGGGTCAGATACGCAGTATTTT. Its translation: CAISANPLAGGSDTQYF.

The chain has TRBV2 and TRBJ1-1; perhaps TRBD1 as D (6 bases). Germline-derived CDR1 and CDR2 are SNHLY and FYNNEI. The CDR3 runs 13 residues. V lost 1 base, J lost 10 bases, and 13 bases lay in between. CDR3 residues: CASSEGTAGTAFF. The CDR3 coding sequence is TGTGCCAGCAGTGAAGGGACAGCCGGGACAGCTTTCTTT.

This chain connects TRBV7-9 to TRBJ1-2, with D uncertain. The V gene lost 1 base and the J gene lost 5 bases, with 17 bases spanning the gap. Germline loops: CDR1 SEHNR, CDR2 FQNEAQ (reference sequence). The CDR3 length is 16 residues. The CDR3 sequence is CASSLGGEGILYGYTF. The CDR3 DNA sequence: TGTGCCAGCAGCTTAGGAGGAGAGGGTATCCTTTATGGCTACACCTTC.

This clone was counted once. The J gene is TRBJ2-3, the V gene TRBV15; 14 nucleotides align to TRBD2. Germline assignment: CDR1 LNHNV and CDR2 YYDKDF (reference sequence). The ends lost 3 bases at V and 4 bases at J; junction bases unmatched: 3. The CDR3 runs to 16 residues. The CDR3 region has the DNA TGTGCCACCAGCAGGGGACTAGCGGGAGTGGCAGATACGCAGTATTTT. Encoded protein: CATSRGLAGVADTQYF. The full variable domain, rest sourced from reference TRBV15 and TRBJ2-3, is DAMVIQNPRYQVTQFGKPVTLSCSQTLNHNVMYWYQQKSSQAPKLLFHYYDKDFNNEADTPDNFQSRRPNTSFCFLDIRSPGLGDTAMYLCATSRGLAGVADTQYFGPGTRLTVL.

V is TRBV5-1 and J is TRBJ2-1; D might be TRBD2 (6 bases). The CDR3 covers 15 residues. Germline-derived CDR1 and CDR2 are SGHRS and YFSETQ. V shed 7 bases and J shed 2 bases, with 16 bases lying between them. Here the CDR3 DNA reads TGCGCCAGCGGACGCATGGAGGGCACCTACAATGAGCAGTTCTTC. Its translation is CASGRMEGTYNEQFF. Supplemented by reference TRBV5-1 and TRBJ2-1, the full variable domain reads KAGVTQTPRYLIKTRGQQVTLSCSPISGHRSVSWYQQTPGQGLQFLFEYFSETQRNKGNFPGRFSGRQFSNSRSEMNVSTLELGDSALYLCASGRMEGTYNEQFFGPGTRLTVL.

CDR3 nucleotide sequence: TGTGCCAGCCAGGAGGGTATTTCACCCCTCCACTTT. Its protein product is CASQEGISPLHF. The chain links TRBV19 to TRBJ1-6; D is ambiguous. Germline values: CDR1 LNHDA, CDR2 SQIVND (reference sequence). Trimming removed 9 bases from V and 9 bases from J, with 12 bases in between. The CDR3 runs 12 residues.

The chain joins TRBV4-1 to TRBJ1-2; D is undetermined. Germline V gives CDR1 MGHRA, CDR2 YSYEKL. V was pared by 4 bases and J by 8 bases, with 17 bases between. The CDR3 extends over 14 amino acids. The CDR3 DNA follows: TGCGCCAGCAGCCCTCTTGGGCACGGCCGGGGCTACACCTTC. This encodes CASSPLGHGRGYTF.

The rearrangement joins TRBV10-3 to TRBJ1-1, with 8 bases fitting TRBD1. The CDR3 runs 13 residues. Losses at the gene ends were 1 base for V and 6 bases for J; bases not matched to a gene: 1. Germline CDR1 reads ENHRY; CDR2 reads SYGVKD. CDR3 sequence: CAISELTGAEAFF. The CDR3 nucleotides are TGTGCCATCAGTGAGTTGACAGGGGCTGAAGCTTTCTTT.

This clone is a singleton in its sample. CDR3 loop: CASSAGVEYEQYF. CDR3 nucleotides: TGTGCCAGCAGCGCAGGGGTGGAGTACGAGCAGTACTTC. This chain links TRBV11-2 with TRBJ2-7; TRBD1 is a possible D gene (6 bases). CDR1 is SGHAT and CDR2 is FQNNGV in the germline V gene. The CDR3 loop spans 13 amino acids. Trimming took off 5 bases at V and 4 bases at J, with 12 bases between the two ends.

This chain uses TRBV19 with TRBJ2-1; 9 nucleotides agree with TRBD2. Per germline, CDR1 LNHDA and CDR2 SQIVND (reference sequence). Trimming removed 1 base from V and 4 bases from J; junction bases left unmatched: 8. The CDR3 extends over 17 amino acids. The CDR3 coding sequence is TGTGCCAGTAGTATAGTCTCGGCGGGAGGGTATTACAATGAGCAGTTCTTC. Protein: CASSIVSAGGYYNEQFF.

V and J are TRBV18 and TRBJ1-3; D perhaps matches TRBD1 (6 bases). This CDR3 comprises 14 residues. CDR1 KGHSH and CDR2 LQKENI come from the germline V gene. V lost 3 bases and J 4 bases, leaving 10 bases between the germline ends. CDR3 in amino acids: CASSPSGAGNTIYF. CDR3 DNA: TGTGCCAGCTCACCCTCAGGGGCAGGAAACACCATATATTTT.